Shown below are 13 T cell receptor beta chains from a single sample sequenced in a study of vaccination and CD4 T cells after COVID-19. The Oncomine TCR Beta short-read assay sequenced DNA from cultured CD4+ T cells. In TCRdb, the PCR reads were re-called with MiXCR into one record per CDR3 protein. The table lists about 15,000 distinct CDR3 sequences, nearly 80% of them singletons. The treatment: roughly ten-day PBMC culture with coronavirus spike peptide pools or control peptides (ViraFEST assay). Antigen specificity for these receptors is unknown. This material consisted of CD4+ T cells from blood, cultured in vitro, taken after SARS-CoV-2 vaccination. These receptors were collected from a human donor who received a COVID-19 vaccine.

The rearrangement joins TRBV20-1 to TRBJ2-7, with 7 bases identical to TRBD2. Germline CDR1 reads DFQATT; CDR2 reads SNEGSKA (reference sequence). After removal of 1 base from V and 2 bases from J, the junction contained 5 bases not matched to a gene. This CDR3 has 14 residues. CDR3 amino acids: CSARVPSGPYEQYF. DNA of the CDR3: TGCAGTGCTAGAGTCCCTAGCGGTCCCTACGAGCAGTACTTC.

The chain uses TRBV20-1 and TRBJ1-5; 10 bases agree with TRBD1. This CDR3 region has 15 residues. CDR1 and CDR2 from the germline V gene are DFQATT and SNEGSKA (reference sequence). The V segment lost 5 bases and the J segment 2 bases; nucleotides outside the gene matches: 6. CDR3 protein: CSAPGQGQGNQPQHF. In DNA form, the CDR3 reads TGCAGTGCTCCGGGACAGGGGCAGGGCAATCAGCCCCAGCATTTT.

The V and J genes are TRBV2 and TRBJ1-6; no clear D. V was shortened by 5 bases and J by 5 bases, with 10 bases between the two germline ends. The CDR3 has 14 residues. Germline assignment: CDR1 SNHLY and CDR2 FYNNEI. CDR3 nucleotide sequence: TGTGCCAGCAGTTTACGAGTGGATAATTCACCCCTCCACTTT. Amino acid sequence: CASSLRVDNSPLHF.

The gene calls are TRBV21-1 and TRBJ2-7; TRBD1 reflects the table's D call only, with no check against the DNA. TRBV21-1 is flagged as a pseudogene. The CDR3 totals 17 residues. CDR3 bases: TGTGCCAGCAGCACAAGTAAGGGACAGGTGAACTCCTACGAGCAGTACTTC. It yields the protein CASSTSKGQVNSYEQYF.

The chain links TRBV5-1 to TRBJ1-3; the match to TRBD1 covers 8 bases. Germline V gene sequence: CDR1 SGHRS, CDR2 YFSETQ. There are 15 residues in the CDR3. The trim removed 5 bases at V and 4 bases at J, leaving 8 bases unmatched. CDR3 coding DNA: TGCGCCAGCAGACCGGACAGGGAAGTCGGAAACACCATATATTTT. Translating gives CASRPDREVGNTIYF.

The CDR3 region has the DNA TGTGCCAGCAGTTTAATCCCTTCTCGGGGATCCGGCTACACCTTC. Protein: CASSLIPSRGSGYTF. The J gene is TRBJ1-2, the V gene TRBV12-3 or TRBV12-4; D is ambiguous. The CDR3 totals 15 residues. Between the trimmed V and J ends, which lost 2 bases and 8 bases, there was a span of 18 bases.

The gene calls are TRBV6-1 and TRBJ1-1; no definite D call. This CDR3 contains 14 residues. Germline-derived CDR1 and CDR2 are MNHNS and SASEGT. Trimming stripped 8 bases from V and 2 bases from J, with 15 bases between. CDR3 in DNA: TGTGCCAGCTGGATCTTGCGGATTAACACTGAAGCTTTCTTT. Residues: CASWILRINTEAFF.

This clonotype has just a few counts. The chain employs TRBV20-1 and TRBJ1-2; 7 bases fit TRBD1. The CDR3 has 14 residues. With 4 bases clipped from V and 5 bases from J, the junction kept 10 bases outside the gene matches. Germline V gene sequence: CDR1 DFQATT, CDR2 SNEGSKA (reference sequence). Written as DNA, the CDR3 is TGCAGTGCTATCGGACAGGAGCTGATGTATGGCTACACCTTC. Protein: CSAIGQELMYGYTF.

The gene calls are TRBV19 and TRBJ1-5; 9 nucleotides line up with TRBD1. V dropped 3 bases and J dropped 5; count of bases not matched to a gene: 5. Germline CDR1 is LNHDA and CDR2 is SQIVND (reference sequence). The CDR3 extends over 15 amino acids. CDR3 in amino acids: CASSMGQGVDQPQHF. The CDR3 nucleotides are TGTGCCAGTAGTATGGGACAGGGTGTTGATCAGCCCCAGCATTTT.

The gene calls are TRBV10-3 and TRBJ2-3, with 13 bases lining up with TRBD2. CDR3 length equals 15 residues. Germline lookup yields CDR1 ENHRY and CDR2 SYGVKD. Trimming removed 6 bases from V and 5 bases from J; junction bases left unmatched: 5. As DNA, the CDR3 is TGTGCCATCAGACTAGCGGGGGGGCCCGGAGATACGCAGTATTTT. As protein: CAIRLAGGPGDTQYF.

The chain employs TRBV7-9 and TRBJ1-2; D is uncertain. V lost 2 bases to trimming and J lost 8 bases, with 9 bases between them. The CDR3 loop spans 12 amino acids. CDR1 is SEHNR and CDR2 is FQNEAQ in the germline V gene (reference sequence). CDR3: CASSLPARGYTF. CDR3 nucleotide sequence: TGTGCCAGCAGCTTACCGGCAAGGGGCTACACCTTC.

The chain employs TRBV20-1 and TRBJ2-7, with 7 nucleotides matching TRBD1. Per germline, CDR1 DFQATT and CDR2 SNEGSKA (reference sequence). Trimming cost V 3 bases and J 0 bases; bases outside gene matches: 8. This CDR3 comprises 15 residues. The CDR3 spells CSASMDRSPSYEQYF. The DNA for the CDR3 is TGCAGTGCTAGCATGGACAGGTCACCCTCCTACGAGCAGTACTTC.

The V call is TRBV11-3, the J call TRBJ1-3; D not resolved. In germline, CDR1 is SGHNT, CDR2 YENEEA. V lost 5 bases to trimming and J lost 4 bases, with 3 bases between them. The CDR3 has 11 residues. CDR3 in DNA: TGTGCCAGCAGCAAAGGAAACACCATATATTTT. As protein: CASSKGNTIYF.